This TCR beta chain was sequenced during a study of persistence of HIV-infected CD4 T cells (TCRdb year 2020). Context from the whole study: Participants had been on suppressive ART for a median of roughly 8 years. CMV- and HIV-1 Gag-responding CD4+ T cells were isolated from ART-treated individuals so that antigen-driven clonal expansion of HIV-1-infected cells could be examined. TCRbeta sequencing assessed the clonality of all cells in each sorted population, while proviral sequencing assessed the clonality of infected cells. Peripheral blood samples of up to about 200 mL were collected at multiple time points, except for a couple of participants, who underwent leukapheresis at a single time point. Anti-CD3/anti-CD28 stimulation activated a higher proportion of cells, with a lower memory fraction, than antigen stimulation. The TCR cluster analysis across participants included roughly 8 participants for CMV and roughly 7 participants for Gag. Paper-wide results and their limitations: Bulk TCR analyses could not be restricted to the rare CMV-responding cells that actually carried HIV-1 proviruses. TCRbeta richness in CMV- and Gag-responding cells was significantly lower than in anti-CD3/anti-CD28-responding cells; CMV-responding cells had higher oligoclonality than CD3/CD28-stimulated and Gag-responding cells. Degenerate expanded CDR3beta sequences were enriched in antigen-responding cells, suggesting convergent selection of CD4+ responses to CMV and Gag. TCR oligoclonality correlated with proviral oligoclonality within the same sorted populations. Few individuals were included in the study, and only a limited range of antigens was tested.

Reading the germline V gene (reference sequence) gives CDR1 GTSNPN and CDR2 SVGIG. Inclusive of the bounding cysteine and phenylalanine, the CDR3 is 14 residues long. Just the 42-base CDR3 DNA is kept, in frame starting at base 1. V and J lose 2 bases and 12 bases, and a span of 22 bases separates them. The treatment or condition label, as the study defines it: suppressive antiretroviral therapy. As a nonspecific positive control representing the CD4+ T cell repertoire, the cells were stimulated with anti-CD3/anti-CD28 magnetic beads. CD4+ T cells that responded were sorted based on upregulation of both CD40 ligand and CD69. Participants were HIV-1-infected adults who started suppressive ART during chronic infection. Participants had undetectable plasma HIV-1 RNA below 50 copies/mL for at least 4 years. To be included, a participant needed positive CMV serology and a CD4+ T cell count above 400 cells/uL. Before stimulation, PBMCs were isolated using density centrifugation and then depleted of CD8+ T cells. Stimulation of CD8-depleted PBMCs was carried out for 15 to 20 hours with anti-CD28/CD49d costimulation, CD40-blocking antibody and enfuvirtide, to prevent new infections. Sorting was done on either a Beckman Coulter MoFlo Legacy or an XDP sorter, and propidium iodide was used to exclude dead cells. Genomic DNA was extracted using the QIAamp DNA Mini Kit for samples with more than one million cells and using the Quick-DNA Microprep Kit for all other samples.

For this clone: The specificity of this receptor is unknown. Base qualities are not at hand, and no much larger clone is one base apart.

The immunoSEQ hsTCRB assay version 4 in survey mode was used to sequence TCRbeta repertoires from genomic DNA. For TCRbeta sequencing, genomic DNA was diluted to around 9.9 ng/uL, with up to about 1 ug used per sample. The original pipeline was this. ImmunoSeq Analyzer 3.0 was used for analysis of TCRbeta data, and diversity was computed on productive nucleotide rearrangements. Using the Immunarch R package, lower-bound TCR diversity was estimated with the improved Chao index and clonality was estimated with the Gini coefficient. Nucleotide rearrangements that differed but encoded the same CDR3beta amino acid sequence were counted as separate clonotypes. Differential abundance analysis found TCRbeta sequences that were significantly enriched in antigen-responding cells compared with anti-CD3/anti-CD28-activated cells. GLIPH2 clustered TCRs by predicted peptide-MHC specificity, both within individual participants and across merged participant data sets. This is the immuneACCESS table as TCRdb keeps it, with only in-frame sequences that have V and J called. A part of the clones is gone; compared with another copy, unresolved V genes explain less than half, and the rest is unexplained. D and trimming come from the DNA, and the V and J calls and clone size come from that table. For this sample there are 45,000 or so clones; 85% to 90% appear just once. About 3.5% of the sample is held by the ten biggest clonotypes.

The sequences come from CD4+ T cells sorted from PBMCs after roughly 20-hour stimulation, collected from a patient who received antiretroviral therapy. Sample cell subset or site, as interpreted from the label and publication: CD40L+CD69+ CD4 T cells responding to anti-CD3/anti-CD28 beads, representing the overall repertoire. The TCR was taken from an adult woman with HIV who was CMV-seropositive. The chain is assembled from TRBV30 and TRBJ1-2; TRBD1 is possibly the D segment (6 matching bases). The CDR3 protein is CAWSLTPKMTGNTF. In nucleotide form, the sequence is TGTGCCTGGAGTTTAACCCCAAAGATGACAGGAAACACCTTC.